This T cell receptor beta chain was captured by sequencing in a study of cytomegalovirus exposure and HLA in healthy donors. The PCR ran on 60 Vbeta and 13 Jbeta primers. Here immunoSEQ multiplex PCR was the method, and the copy in TCRdb shows in-frame clones only, minus some. This sample carries approximately 88,000 clones, 78% of them seen once, and the ten largest clones take 5.9%. After removal of 9 bases from V and 4 bases from J, the junction contained 10 bases not matched to a gene. Germline CDR1 is MDHEN and CDR2 is SYDVKM. This CDR3 is 14 amino acids long. On this clone itself: As yet, its antigen is unknown.

Overall study results and limits: Rare TCR sequences predominated, though certain public TCRs were found in many donors. Further analysis, carried out later, found HLA-associated TCR beta chains more clonally expanded than equally common other chains.

The receptor's source is a man in his late teens or twenties in good health and CMV-seropositive. This chain uses TRBV28 with TRBJ2-7; 9 nucleotides match TRBD2. Source material: PBMCs. The CDR3: CASHLAGAGYEQYF. DNA for the CDR3: TGTGCCAGTCACTTAGCGGGAGCAGGGTACGAGCAGTACTTC.